A selection of T cell receptor beta chains follows, all from one sample in a study of CD8+ T cells in alopecia areata. Generated by immunoSEQ multiplex PCR, the TCRdb table keeps only in-frame clones and is missing some. The repertoire includes over 15,000 clones, under 75% of them detected once, and 6.1% sits in the top ten. Source: skin, taken at week 0. The source of these receptors is a human donor with alopecia areata. The conserved cysteine and the conserved F or W are not part of the CDR3 here. The order of the fields is V gene, CDR3 protein.

V gene: TRBV13
CDR3 protein: ASSPLGSGAYEQY

V gene: TRBV27
CDR3 protein: ASTPGVAVYNEQF

V gene: TRBV4-1
CDR3 protein: ASSRRREASGGYEQY

V gene: TRBV7-6
CDR3 protein: ASSGSGGATDTQY

V gene: TRBV2
CDR3 protein: ASSEGGLVTGDNEQF

V gene: TRBV29-1
CDR3 protein: SVEDGTYEQY

V gene: TRBV7-9
CDR3 protein: ASSSHYEQY

V gene: TRBV11-2
CDR3 protein: ASSSNSPLH

V gene: TRBV5-1
CDR3 protein: ASSFIPTVDSGNTIY

V gene: TRBV19
CDR3 protein: ASTVQGATGELF

V gene: TRBV7-6
CDR3 protein: ASSLRLAGNEQF

V gene: TRBV4-2
CDR3 protein: ASSPGDTQY

V gene: TRBV6-5
CDR3 protein: ASYLSGVNTEAF

V gene: TRBV6-1
CDR3 protein: ASSERAPGVNEKLF

V gene: TRBV14
CDR3 protein: ASSPPNRVYGNTIY

V gene: TRBV2
CDR3 protein: AREETGFNYGYT

V gene: TRBV18
CDR3 protein: ASSPLSGSGSGANVLT

V gene: TRBV4-2
CDR3 protein: ASSQDAARTGTGELF

V gene: TRBV20-1
CDR3 protein: SAPREKLF

V gene: TRBV6-5
CDR3 protein: ASSQIPGGWTEAF

V gene: TRBV5-1
CDR3 protein: ASSGGRGTGELF

V gene: TRBV15
CDR3 protein: ATSRDNGLRY

V gene: TRBV10-2
CDR3 protein: ASSESRGGNSPLH

V gene: TRBV6-1
CDR3 protein: ASSGGVGGTEAF

V gene: TRBV4-3
CDR3 protein: ASSQEAAGGFYEQY

V gene: TRBV4-1
CDR3 protein: ASSPTKQRGNTIY

V gene: TRBV7-2
CDR3 protein: ASSLTVNQPQH

V gene: TRBV6-1
CDR3 protein: ASSSWYEQY

V gene: TRBV7-8
CDR3 protein: ASSLALADSGNEQF

V gene: TRBV5-4
CDR3 protein: ASSSTGVETQY

V gene: TRBV7-8
CDR3 protein: ASSFGPTDQETQY

V gene: TRBV4-3
CDR3 protein: ASSRAYNEKLF

V gene: TRBV7-9
CDR3 protein: ASSRYAVQYGYT

V gene: TRBV7-2
CDR3 protein: ASSLAAGLDTEAF

V gene: TRBV6-1
CDR3 protein: ASSRGTGTDTQY

V gene: TRBV6-6
CDR3 protein: ASSLRSGVQETQY

V gene: TRBV5-4
CDR3 protein: ASKGGAGTDTQY

V gene: TRBV4-1
CDR3 protein: ASSQVPPGQRTNYGYT

V gene: TRBV7-9
CDR3 protein: ASSLALVSDSGNTIY

V gene: TRBV2
CDR3 protein: ASNLQAYEQY

V gene: TRBV7-2
CDR3 protein: ASSFTGTGANYGYT

V gene: TRBV10-3
CDR3 protein: AISQRQGSYNEQF

V gene: TRBV6-6
CDR3 protein: ASSKGQGHVETQY

V gene: TRBV5-6
CDR3 protein: ASSFSLYTQY

V gene: TRBV11-2
CDR3 protein: ASSLGTGIGNQPQH

V gene: TRBV9
CDR3 protein: ASSTGGLGEPAGELF

V gene: TRBV25-1
CDR3 protein: ASSSDGGTGGANTIY

V gene: TRBV4-1
CDR3 protein: ASSLEQGGGNQPQH

V gene: TRBV5-8
CDR3 protein: ASSRTQGANTEAF

V gene: TRBV27
CDR3 protein: ASSFLGFGTDTQY

V gene: TRBV6-5
CDR3 protein: ASSKLYEQY

V gene: TRBV7-3
CDR3 protein: ASSLTSGASTDTQY

V gene: TRBV13
CDR3 protein: ATNAPGTEDYEQY

V gene: TRBV7-2
CDR3 protein: ASSLRDYGYT